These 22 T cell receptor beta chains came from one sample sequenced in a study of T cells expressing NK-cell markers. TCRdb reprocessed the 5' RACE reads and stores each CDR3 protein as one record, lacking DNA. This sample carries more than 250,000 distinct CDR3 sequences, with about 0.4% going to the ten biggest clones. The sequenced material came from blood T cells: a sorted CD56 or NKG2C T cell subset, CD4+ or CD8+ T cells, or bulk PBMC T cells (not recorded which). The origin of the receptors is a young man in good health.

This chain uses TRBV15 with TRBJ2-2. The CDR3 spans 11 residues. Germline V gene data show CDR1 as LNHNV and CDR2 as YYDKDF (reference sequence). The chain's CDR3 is CATSREGELFF.

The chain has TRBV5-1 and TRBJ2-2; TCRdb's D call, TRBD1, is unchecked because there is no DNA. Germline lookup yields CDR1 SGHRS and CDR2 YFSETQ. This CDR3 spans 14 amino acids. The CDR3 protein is CASSLDGWGAGLFF. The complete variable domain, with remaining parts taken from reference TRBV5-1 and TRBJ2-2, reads KAGVTQTPRYLIKTRGQQVTLSCSPISGHRSVSWYQQTPGQGLQFLFEYFSETQRNKGNFPGRFSGRQFSNSRSEMNVSTLELGDSALYLCASSLDGWGAGLFFGEGSRLTVL.

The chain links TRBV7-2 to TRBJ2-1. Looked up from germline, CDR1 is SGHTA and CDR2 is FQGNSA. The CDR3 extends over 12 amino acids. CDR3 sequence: CASSLVRYEQFF.

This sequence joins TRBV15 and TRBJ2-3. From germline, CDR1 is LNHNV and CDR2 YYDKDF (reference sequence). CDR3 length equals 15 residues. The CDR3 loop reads CATSRDTGRTDTQYF.

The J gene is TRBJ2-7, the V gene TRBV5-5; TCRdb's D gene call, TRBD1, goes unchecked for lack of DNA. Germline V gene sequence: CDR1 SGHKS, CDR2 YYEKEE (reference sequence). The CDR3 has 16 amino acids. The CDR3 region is CASTLGGQGAIYEQYF.

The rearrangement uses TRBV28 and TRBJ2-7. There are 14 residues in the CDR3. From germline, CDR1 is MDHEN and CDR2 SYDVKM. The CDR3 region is CASSLSGYTYEQYF.

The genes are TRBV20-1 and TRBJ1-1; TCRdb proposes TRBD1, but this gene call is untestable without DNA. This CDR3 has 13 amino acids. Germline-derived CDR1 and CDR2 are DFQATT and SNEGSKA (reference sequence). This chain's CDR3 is CSAHGGLGTEAFF.

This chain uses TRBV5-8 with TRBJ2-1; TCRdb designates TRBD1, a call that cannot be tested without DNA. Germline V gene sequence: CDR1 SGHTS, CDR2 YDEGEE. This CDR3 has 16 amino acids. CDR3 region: CASSLRPTGVYGEQFF.

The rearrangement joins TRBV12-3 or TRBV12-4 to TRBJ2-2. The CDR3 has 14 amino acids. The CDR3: CASSNGPHGGELFF.

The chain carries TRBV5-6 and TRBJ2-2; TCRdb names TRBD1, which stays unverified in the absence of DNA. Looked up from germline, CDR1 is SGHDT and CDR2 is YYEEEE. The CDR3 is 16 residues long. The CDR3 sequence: CASSLGQGAPSGELFF.

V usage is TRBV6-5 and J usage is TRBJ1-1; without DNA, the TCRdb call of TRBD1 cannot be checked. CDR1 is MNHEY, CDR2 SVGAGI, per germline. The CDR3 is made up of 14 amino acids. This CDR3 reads CASSYSRGAGDAFF.

The CDR3 region is CASRSSNRGRTDTQYF. The V gene is TRBV2, the J gene TRBJ2-3; TCRdb proposes TRBD1, but this gene call is untestable without DNA. The germline CDR1 and CDR2 sequences are SNHLY and FYNNEI. CDR3 size: 16 residues.

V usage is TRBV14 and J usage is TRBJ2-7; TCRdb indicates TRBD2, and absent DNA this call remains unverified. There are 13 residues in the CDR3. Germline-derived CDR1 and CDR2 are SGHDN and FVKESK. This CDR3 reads CASSQGNAGPQYF.

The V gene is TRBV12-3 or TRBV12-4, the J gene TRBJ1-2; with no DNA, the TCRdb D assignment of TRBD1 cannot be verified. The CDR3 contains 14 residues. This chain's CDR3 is CASSQTGGFDGYTF.

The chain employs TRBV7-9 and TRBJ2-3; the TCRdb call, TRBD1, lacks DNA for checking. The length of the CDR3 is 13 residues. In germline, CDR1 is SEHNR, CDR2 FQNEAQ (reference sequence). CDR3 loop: CASSPGTFNTQYF.

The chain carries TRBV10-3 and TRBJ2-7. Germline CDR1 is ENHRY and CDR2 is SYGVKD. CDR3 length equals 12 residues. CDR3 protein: CAIGEGGYEQYF.

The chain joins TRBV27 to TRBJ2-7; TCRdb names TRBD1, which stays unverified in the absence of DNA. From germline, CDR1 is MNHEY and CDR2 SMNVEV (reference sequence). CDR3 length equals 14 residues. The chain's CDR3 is CASSHDRARREQYF.

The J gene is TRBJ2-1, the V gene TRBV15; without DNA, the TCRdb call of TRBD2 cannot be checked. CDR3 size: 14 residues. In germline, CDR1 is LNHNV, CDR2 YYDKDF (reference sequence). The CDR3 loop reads CATGTSGIYNEQFF.

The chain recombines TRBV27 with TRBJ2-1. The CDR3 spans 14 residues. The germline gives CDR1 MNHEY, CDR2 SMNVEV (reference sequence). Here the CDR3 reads CASTLPKNDNEQFF.

This CDR3 is CASSPEISSSTDTQYF. The chain uses TRBV5-4 and TRBJ2-3. Germline V gene sequence: CDR1 SGHNT, CDR2 YYREEE (reference sequence). The CDR3 sequence is 16 residues long.

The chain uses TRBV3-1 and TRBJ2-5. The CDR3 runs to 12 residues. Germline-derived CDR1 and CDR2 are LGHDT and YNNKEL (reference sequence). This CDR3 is CASSFLRETQYF.

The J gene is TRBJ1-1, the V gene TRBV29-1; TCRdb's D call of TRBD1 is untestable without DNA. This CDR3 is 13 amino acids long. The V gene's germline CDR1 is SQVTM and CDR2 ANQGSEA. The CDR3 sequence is CSTGTGPNTEAFF.